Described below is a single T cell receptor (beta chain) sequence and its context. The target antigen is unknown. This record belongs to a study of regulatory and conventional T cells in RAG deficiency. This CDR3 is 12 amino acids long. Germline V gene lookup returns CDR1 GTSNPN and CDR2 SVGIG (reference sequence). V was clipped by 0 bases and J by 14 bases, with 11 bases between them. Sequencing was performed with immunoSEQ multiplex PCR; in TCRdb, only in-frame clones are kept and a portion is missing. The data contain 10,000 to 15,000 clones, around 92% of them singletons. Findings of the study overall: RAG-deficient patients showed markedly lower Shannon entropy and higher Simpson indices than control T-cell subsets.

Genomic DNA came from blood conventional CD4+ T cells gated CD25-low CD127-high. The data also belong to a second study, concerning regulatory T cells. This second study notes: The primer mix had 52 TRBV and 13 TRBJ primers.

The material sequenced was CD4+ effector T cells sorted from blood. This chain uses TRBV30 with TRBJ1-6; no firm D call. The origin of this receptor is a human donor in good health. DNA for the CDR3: TGTGCCTGGAGTGTAGCCGGGCCAGCCCTCCACTTT. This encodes CAWSVAGPALHF.